The TCR beta chain described here comes from a study of T cells after posttransplantation cyclophosphamide. This related bone marrow graft donor gave peripheral blood on the day of marrow donation. Germline assignment: CDR1 SGDLS and CDR2 YYNGEE. The ends lost 7 bases at V and 2 bases at J; junction bases unmatched: 4. The CDR3 is 14 amino acids. This clone was counted a few times. Its antigen is undetermined. Overall study findings and caveats: Recipient CMV seropositivity and CMV reactivation strongly tracked TRB clonality. Donor-recipient repertoire similarity was low at 1-2 months, rising over year one. Tissue-infiltrating T cells from skin or gut overlapped little with blood T cells.

Sequencing was performed with immunoSEQ multiplex PCR; in TCRdb, only in-frame clones are kept and a portion is missing. Recorded here are about 41,000 clones, none singletons. This sequence originates from a man aged 30-40 years in good health and a related stem cell transplant donor. This rearrangement joins TRBV9 to TRBJ1-3, with TRBD1 identical over 9 bases. What was sequenced was PBMCs. The CDR3: CASGRQGAGNTIYF. Here the CDR3 DNA reads TGTGCCAGCGGACGACAGGGGGCTGGAAACACCATATATTTT.